These 23 T cell receptor beta chains came from one sample sequenced in a study of PD-1 blockade in classical Hodgkin lymphoma. The time point was: cycle 4 day 1 (C4D1), after less than 7 weeks of nivolumab. Every patient experienced relapse after autologous stem cell transplantation, and brentuximab vedotin exposure varied. Profiling relied on immunoSEQ multiplex PCR, and the TCRdb table lists in-frame clones only, not all of them. The table lists about 32,000 clones, approximately 85% of them singletons. Specimen: peripheral blood mononuclear cells (PBMCs), collected before the fourth cycle of nivolumab. The source is a human donor with classical Hodgkin lymphoma.

The V and J genes are TRBV6-6 and TRBJ1-2; 9 bases are a match to TRBD1. Germline values: CDR1 MNHNY, CDR2 SVGAGI (reference sequence). V lost 5 bases to trimming and J lost 0 bases; unmatched junction nucleotides: 7. The CDR3 has 16 amino acids. This CDR3 is CASSTGTGLTNYGYTF. The CDR3 nucleotides are TGTGCCAGCAGTACGGGGACAGGGCTGACTAACTATGGCTACACCTTC.

This clone has more than one count but fewer than ten. The rearrangement joins TRBV5-1 to TRBJ2-5, with D perhaps matching TRBD1 (6 bases). Trimming pared 4 bases from V and 4 bases from J, leaving 11 bases between. This CDR3 comprises 13 residues. Germline lookup yields CDR1 SGHRS and CDR2 YFSETQ. CDR3 DNA: TGCGCCAGCAGCCCCCAAGGGGGAGAGACCCAGTACTTC. Amino acid sequence: CASSPQGGETQYF.

The V and J genes are TRBV7-2 and TRBJ1-5; 8 nucleotides align to TRBD1. The ends lost 5 bases at V and 5 bases at J; junction bases unmatched: 2. This CDR3 has 13 residues. Germline V gene sequence: CDR1 SGHTA, CDR2 FQGNSA. CDR3 in DNA: TGTGCCAGCAGCACGACAGGGGATCAGCCCCAGCATTTT. It specifies CASSTTGDQPQHF.

This clone was seen a single time. The chain has TRBV13 and TRBJ1-3; D perhaps matches TRBD1 (5 bases). CDR3 length equals 16 residues. Trimming pared 5 bases from V and 8 bases from J, leaving 22 bases between. CDR1 is PRHDT, CDR2 FYEKMQ, per germline (reference sequence). CDR3: CASSLRKRDAADTIYF. CDR3 coding DNA: TGTGCCAGCAGCCTTAGGAAGAGGGACGCCGCAGACACCATATATTTT.

The chain carries TRBV5-4 and TRBJ2-4, with D possibly being TRBD1 (5 bases). V gave up 0 bases and J gave up 0 bases, with 13 bases separating them. Germline loops: CDR1 SGHNT, CDR2 YYREEE (reference sequence). The CDR3 spans 17 residues. The CDR3 loop reads CASSLAAGRVAKNIQYF. Written as DNA, the CDR3 is TGTGCCAGCAGCTTGGCGGCAGGCAGGGTAGCCAAAAACATTCAGTACTTC.

V and J are TRBV7-2 and TRBJ1-3; 8 nucleotides agree with TRBD1. CDR3 length: 15 residues. The germline V gene encodes CDR1 SGHTA and CDR2 FQGNSA. V shed 5 bases, J shed 3 bases, and the junction held 6 bases outside the gene matches. The CDR3 region is CASSQQGARGNTIYF. The CDR3 DNA follows: TGTGCCAGCAGCCAGCAGGGGGCGCGTGGAAACACCATATATTTT.

The CDR3 bases are TGTGCCAGCTCAGGGACTAGCGGGAGGGCCCACGAGCAGTACTTC. Protein: CASSGTSGRAHEQYF. The V gene is TRBV18, the J gene TRBJ2-7; 16 positions agree with TRBD2. The germline gives CDR1 KGHSH, CDR2 LQKENI. The CDR3 runs 15 residues. Losses at the gene ends were 5 bases for V and 5 bases for J; bases not matched to a gene: 3.

The chain has TRBV28 and TRBJ1-2; 11 positions agree with TRBD1. J lost 8 bases, V lost 4 bases, and 12 bases had no gene match. From germline, CDR1 is MDHEN and CDR2 SYDVKM. The CDR3 loop spans 16 amino acids. In nucleotides, the CDR3 is TGTGCCAGCAGTTCACCGCCGGGACAGGGGGAGCAAGGCTACACCTTC. Translation: CASSSPPGQGEQGYTF.

This chain joins TRBV11-2 and TRBJ2-1, with D uncertain. Germline V gene sequence: CDR1 SGHAT, CDR2 FQNNGV. V was clipped by 1 base and J by 10 bases, with 8 bases between them. The CDR3 is 12 residues long. CDR3 DNA: TGTGCCAGCAGCTTAGGGCTTTGGGAGCAGTTCTTC. It yields the protein CASSLGLWEQFF.

The chain couples TRBV9 to TRBJ2-1, with TRBD1 identical over 7 bases. The CDR3 runs 15 residues. Germline V gives CDR1 SGDLS, CDR2 YYNGEE. With V trimmed by 4 bases and J by 4 bases, 8 bases remained unmatched. The CDR3 nucleotides are TGTGCCAGCAGCCTTGGGACAGACCAATACAATGAGCAGTTCTTC. Translated: CASSLGTDQYNEQFF.

The chain couples TRBV29-1 to TRBJ2-1; D may be TRBD2 (5 bases). This CDR3 is built from 13 residues. In germline, CDR1 is SQVTM, CDR2 ANQGSEA. Deletions cut 4 bases from V and 3 bases from J, with 10 bases between. The CDR3 region has the DNA TGCAGCGTTGGAGGGAGAATCTACAATGAGCAGTTCTTC. Amino acids: CSVGGRIYNEQFF.

This chain uses TRBV5-8 with TRBJ2-3; D gene unclear. The CDR3 has 11 amino acids. V lost 5 bases and J lost 6, with 7 bases in between. Per the germline V gene, CDR1 is SGHTS and CDR2 is YDEGEE. The DNA for the CDR3 is TGTGCCAGCAGTCCGGTGGATACGCAGTATTTT. Translating it yields CASSPVDTQYF.

The chain couples TRBV28 to TRBJ1-5; 10 bases match TRBD1. The ends lost 3 bases at V and 6 bases at J; junction bases unmatched: 5. Germline V gene data show CDR1 as MDHEN and CDR2 as SYDVKM. The CDR3 totals 15 residues. CDR3 DNA: TGTGCCAGCAGTTTCTCGGGACAGGGGTTTCAGCCCCAGCATTTT. Its translation: CASSFSGQGFQPQHF. Based on the CDR3 plus reference TRBV28 and TRBJ1-5, the full variable domain is DVKVTQSSRYLVKRTGEKVFLECVQDMDHENMFWYRQDPGLGLRLIYFSYDVKMKEKGDIPEGYSVSREKKERFSLILESASTNQTSMYLCASSFSGQGFQPQHFGDGTRLSIL.

The chain has TRBV6-1 and TRBJ1-1; maybe TRBD1 (6 bases). The CDR3 is made up of 15 amino acids. The germline V gene has CDR1 MNHNS and CDR2 SASEGT. V lost 1 base and J lost 4, with 13 bases in between. The CDR3 DNA is TGTGCCAGCAGTGAAGAGGGGGTGTCGGGCACTGAAGCTTTCTTT. It is translated as CASSEEGVSGTEAFF.

The chain employs TRBV7-2 and TRBJ2-1; possibly TRBD1 or TRBD2 for D (6 bases each). CDR3 size: 16 residues. The germline gives CDR1 SGHTA, CDR2 FQGNSA. Between the trimmed V and J ends, which lost 5 bases and 9 bases, there was a span of 23 bases. The CDR3 DNA sequence: TGTGCCAGCAGCCCCAGTGGCGGAGGGGGTGGGGGTGAGCAGTTCTTC. This codes for CASSPSGGGGGGEQFF.

CDR3 sequence reads: CASRKAVGLTGGFNEQFF. The CDR3 DNA reads as TGTGCCAGCAGAAAAGCGGTAGGGTTGACAGGGGGCTTCAATGAGCAGTTCTTC. The chain carries TRBV7-2 and TRBJ2-1, with TRBD1 matching 10 bases. The germline V gene encodes CDR1 SGHTA and CDR2 FQGNSA. This CDR3 contains 18 residues. V was clipped by 6 bases and J by 6 bases; unmatched bases: 17.

This clone was seen a few times. The chain recombines TRBV27 with TRBJ1-1, with D perhaps TRBD1 (6 bases). CDR1 and CDR2 (germline): MNHEY, SMNVEV (reference sequence). Trimming cost V 4 bases and J 12 bases, with 18 bases left between them. The CDR3 is made up of 13 amino acids. This CDR3 is CASSYRQARTTFF. CDR3 sequence (DNA): TGTGCCAGCAGTTACCGACAGGCTAGGACCACTTTCTTT.

The rearrangement links TRBV19 to TRBJ1-5; D is unresolved. Trimming stripped 1 base from V and 3 bases from J, with 13 bases between. This CDR3 has 16 residues. CDR1 LNHDA and CDR2 SQIVND come from the germline V gene (reference sequence). The CDR3 is CASSIGVLKYNQPQHF. Here the CDR3 DNA reads TGTGCCAGTAGTATAGGGGTCCTAAAGTACAATCAGCCCCAGCATTTT.

The J gene is TRBJ2-2, the V gene TRBV7-9; D possibly uses TRBD1 or TRBD2 (5 bases each). The CDR3 runs to 16 residues. Germline CDR1 and CDR2: SEHNR and FQNEAQ (reference sequence). V was cut by 1 base and J by 1 base, with 10 bases left in between. The CDR3 loop reads CASSLDWGRNTGELFF. Here the CDR3 DNA reads TGTGCCAGCAGCTTAGATTGGGGGAGGAACACCGGGGAGCTGTTTTTT. Complete variable domain (other parts from reference TRBV7-9 and TRBJ2-2): DTGVSQNPRHKITKRGQNVTFRCDPISEHNRLYWYRQTLGQGPEFLTYFQNEAQLEKSRLLSDRFSAERPKGSFSTLEIQRTEQGDSAMYLCASSLDWGRNTGELFFGEGSRLTVL.

The gene calls are TRBV5-8 and TRBJ2-7; D ambiguous. V gave up 0 bases and J gave up 6 bases, with 7 bases separating them. Germline V gene lookup returns CDR1 SGHTS and CDR2 YDEGEE. The CDR3 covers 12 residues. For the CDR3, the DNA is TGTGCCAGCAGCTTGGTAGTTGGCGAGCAGTACTTC. This encodes CASSLVVGEQYF.

This clone was counted a single time. The chain uses TRBV10-3 and TRBJ2-2, with TRBD2 matching over 9 bases. Trimming took 1 base from V and 4 from J; bases not matched to a gene: 4. The CDR3 totals 16 residues. Germline-derived CDR1 and CDR2 are ENHRY and SYGVKD. For the CDR3, the DNA is TGTGCCATCAGTGAGTTAGCGGGGGCCCCCACCGGGGAGCTGTTTTTT. It translates to CAISELAGAPTGELFF.

The chain uses TRBV5-1 and TRBJ2-5, with D possibly being TRBD1 (6 bases). CDR3 size: 15 residues. Trimming left V 7 bases short and J 1 base short, with 17 bases between. Germline assignment: CDR1 SGHRS and CDR2 YFSETQ. CDR3 protein: CASGPLGGVQETQYF. In DNA, the CDR3 is TGCGCCAGCGGGCCCCTTGGGGGCGTCCAAGAGACCCAGTACTTC.

The rearrangement uses TRBV12-2 and TRBJ1-5. TRBV12-2 is listed as a pseudogene. The CDR3 is 17 amino acids. The CDR3 protein is CASRCSWTHLGNQPQHF. The CDR3, as DNA: TGTGCAAGTCGCTGCTCTTGGACTCACTTGGGCAATCAGCCCCAGCATTTT.